The 13 T cell receptor beta chains below were found in one sample sequenced in a study of pediatric ulcerative colitis. Sequencing was performed with immunoSEQ multiplex PCR; in TCRdb, only in-frame clones are kept and a portion is missing. The table records 65,000 or so clones, 86% of them present only once. Sequencing used blood. All receptors derive from a boy between 5 and 17 years old with severe ulcerative colitis.

Written as DNA, the CDR3 is TGTGCCAGCAGTTACAGGGTCAACACCGGGGAGCTGTTTTTT. Its translation: CASSYRVNTGELFF. V is TRBV2 and J is TRBJ2-2; the D gene is possibly TRBD1 (6 bases). The CDR3 has 14 residues. Germline V gene data show CDR1 as SNHLY and CDR2 as FYNNEI. V gave up 5 bases and J gave up 2 bases, with 9 bases separating them.

The table lists this clone with a count of one. CDR3 amino acids: CASSSSSGSTYNEQFF. The CDR3 nucleotides are TGTGCCAGCAGTTCGAGTAGCGGCTCAACCTACAATGAGCAGTTCTTC. J is TRBJ2-1 and V is TRBV27; TRBD2 might be the D (6 bases). The CDR3 has 16 amino acids. V gave up 4 bases and J gave up 2 bases, with 15 bases separating them. Germline CDR1 reads MNHEY; CDR2 reads SMNVEV (reference sequence).

The rearrangement links TRBV10-1 to TRBJ1-2, with unresolved D. V shed 0 bases and J shed 2 bases, with 4 bases lying between them. This CDR3 spans 13 amino acids. CDR1 is WNHNN and CDR2 is SYGVQD in the germline V gene (reference sequence). CDR3 sequence reads: CASSESGNYGYTF. DNA of the CDR3: TGCGCCAGCAGTGAGTCAGGCAACTATGGCTACACCTTC.

J is TRBJ2-7 and V is TRBV6-6; tentative D call: TRBD2 (6 bases). The CDR3 has 13 residues. CDR1 MNHNY and CDR2 SVGAGI come from the germline V gene (reference sequence). V was trimmed by 6 bases and J by 4 bases, leaving 13 bases between them. In DNA, the CDR3 is TGTGCCAGCAGACCGAACGCGGGATACGAGCAGTACTTC. This sequence encodes CASRPNAGYEQYF.

This clone came up a few times. J is TRBJ2-7 and V is TRBV7-9; 7 nucleotides align to TRBD2. CDR1 and CDR2 (germline): SEHNR, FQNEAQ (reference sequence). This CDR3 comprises 13 residues. With V trimmed by 2 bases and J by 2 bases, 0 bases remained unmatched. The CDR3 sequence is CASSLSGTYEQYF. CDR3 DNA sequence: TGTGCCAGCAGCTTAAGCGGGACCTACGAGCAGTACTTC.

The chain recombines TRBV6-5 with TRBJ1-1; possibly TRBD1 for D (6 bases). Trimming left V 2 bases short and J 5 bases short, with 9 bases between. The CDR3 is 13 amino acids. Germline values: CDR1 MNHEY, CDR2 SVGAGI. This CDR3 is CASSYTGTTEAFF. The CDR3 region has the DNA TGTGCCAGCAGTTACACAGGGACGACTGAAGCTTTCTTT.

This clone was found a few times. V and J are TRBV2 and TRBJ2-7; D might be TRBD1 (5 bases). V lost 1 base and J lost 7, with 17 bases in between. The CDR3 is 15 amino acids. The germline V gene has CDR1 SNHLY and CDR2 FYNNEI. The CDR3 DNA is TGTGCCAGCAGTGAAGGACAGTCCCTGCTACGAGAGCAGTACTTC. Amino acids: CASSEGQSLLREQYF.

This sequence joins TRBV6-1 and TRBJ2-5; TRBD2 matches at 10 bases. The ends lost 2 bases at V and 4 bases at J; junction bases unmatched: 13. The CDR3 length is 18 residues. Germline values: CDR1 MNHNS, CDR2 SASEGT. The CDR3 reads CASSEYREASGRRETQYF. CDR3 coding DNA: TGTGCCAGCAGTGAATATCGAGAGGCTAGCGGGAGAAGAGAGACCCAGTACTTC.

Concerning this clone itself: One junction end does not reproduce the germline sequence, and a read error may be involved. J is TRBJ2-1 and V is TRBV5-6, with D uncertain. The CDR3 has 11 amino acids. CDR1 is SGHDT and CDR2 is YYEEEE in the germline V gene. The CDR3 DNA reads TGTGCCAGCAGCTTGGGCTCCAATCTGCTCTTC. Residues: CASSLGSNLLF.

The chain couples TRBV19 to TRBJ2-6; 7 nucleotides match TRBD2. The J segment lost 2 bases and the V segment lost 7 bases, leaving 11 bases of the junction unmatched. The V gene's germline CDR1 is LNHDA and CDR2 SQIVND (reference sequence). The CDR3 is 17 residues long. CDR3 sequence (DNA): TGTGCCAGTAATGCGGCGGGAGTTACACCTGGGGCCAACGTCCTGACTTTC. It encodes CASNAAGVTPGANVLTF.

This clone was seen a single time. This sequence joins TRBV18 and TRBJ2-7; D remains unclear. Germline CDR1 and CDR2: KGHSH and LQKENI. The length of the CDR3 is 12 residues. V was shortened by 3 bases and J by 3 bases, with 6 bases between the two germline ends. Here the CDR3 DNA reads TGTGCCAGCTCACCGACCCTCTACGAGCAGTACTTC. Protein: CASSPTLYEQYF.

The CDR3 loop reads CASSFADRGHPYEQYF. CDR3 DNA sequence: TGTGCCAGCAGCTTCGCCGACAGGGGGCATCCCTACGAGCAGTACTTC. The chain couples TRBV7-9 to TRBJ2-7; TRBD1 matches 10 bases. Germline assignment: CDR1 SEHNR and CDR2 FQNEAQ (reference sequence). Germline trimming cut 3 bases from V and 2 bases from J; bases unmatched to any gene: 7. This CDR3 comprises 16 residues.

This clone was observed a single time. J is TRBJ2-3 and V is TRBV19, with 10 bases aligning to TRBD2. V was clipped by 1 base and J by 3 bases; unmatched bases: 7. Germline CDR1 is LNHDA and CDR2 is SQIVND (reference sequence). The CDR3 contains 17 residues. CDR3: CASSIVLAGEGTDTQYF. Here the CDR3 DNA reads TGTGCCAGTAGTATAGTGCTAGCGGGAGAAGGGACAGATACGCAGTATTTT. Filled out from reference TRBV19 and TRBJ2-3, the complete variable domain reads DGGITQSPKYLFRKEGQNVTLSCEQNLNHDAMYWYRQDPGQGLRLIYYSQIVNDFQKGDIAEGYSVSREKKESFPLTVTSAQKNPTAFYLCASSIVLAGEGTDTQYFGPGTRLTVL.